The next 8 T cell receptor beta chains were all read from a single sample in a study of T cells after yellow fever vaccination (dated by TCRdb to between 2018 and 2021). The treatment or condition label corresponds to: live attenuated yellow fever vaccine strain. The library relied on 5' RACE. Sequencing relied on an Illumina HiSeq 2500. Using fastp at Q25 and MiXCR, TCRdb reprocessed the public reads and kept productive beta chains. Each record represents a unique CDR3 protein, reported with the most common genes and DNA among its rows. In all, the sample holds under 55,000 distinct CDR3 sequences, and 6% to 7% of those were seen once. The top ten hold approximately 15% of the sample. Sequenced here: CD8+ T cells not binding an NS4B(214-222) dextramer, sorted from PBMCs, sampled 45 days after the yellow fever booster vaccination. The cell subset or site label of this sample denotes: NS4B epitope dextramer-negative CD8 T cells. These receptors all stem from a man aged 25-45 years who received the YFV17D yellow fever vaccine.

There are many counts of this clonotype. The chain links TRBV27 to TRBJ2-3, with 7 bases lining up with TRBD1. Germline loops: CDR1 MNHEY, CDR2 SMNVEV (reference sequence). V lost 6 bases, J lost 3 bases, and 15 bases stayed unmatched. This CDR3 comprises 17 residues. Written as DNA, the CDR3 is TGTGCCAGCAGCCGGGACCTAGGGACAGCCCTAACAGATACGCAGTATTTT. Translating it yields CASSRDLGTALTDTQYF.

This clonotype was observed at least ten times. The chain joins TRBV6-1 to TRBJ2-2; tentatively, D is TRBD1 (6 bases). The CDR3 consists of 16 residues. V was shortened by 3 bases and J by 0 bases, with 11 bases between the two germline ends. Germline values: CDR1 MNHNS, CDR2 SASEGT. The CDR3 loop is CASSDEHRANTGELFF. DNA of the CDR3: TGTGCCAGCAGTGACGAGCACAGGGCGAACACCGGGGAGCTGTTTTTT.

This clonotype was detected only a few times. The chain combines TRBV3-1 with TRBJ2-7; perhaps D is TRBD1 or TRBD2 (5 bases each). The CDR3 has 15 residues. Trimming left V 3 bases short and J 3 bases short, with 15 bases between. CDR1 LGHDT and CDR2 YNNKEL come from the germline V gene (reference sequence). CDR3 DNA: TGTGCCAGCAGCCAGATTGGCCTGGGGGTCTACGAGCAGTACTTC. It codes for CASSQIGLGVYEQYF.

This clonotype has ten or more counts. The chain combines TRBV27 with TRBJ2-1, with D possibly being TRBD2 (5 bases). The CDR3 is 16 amino acids. Germline assignment: CDR1 MNHEY and CDR2 SMNVEV (reference sequence). V was shortened by 2 bases and J by 4 bases, with 15 bases between the two germline ends. CDR3 coding DNA: TGTGCCAGCAGTTTAGGGTCCCTAGCTCCTTACAATGAGCAGTTCTTC. Protein sequence: CASSLGSLAPYNEQFF.

In its sample, this clonotype was seen a few times. V usage is TRBV6-4 and J usage is TRBJ1-1; D unresolved. V was clipped by 4 bases and J by 6 bases, with 18 bases between them. Germline V gene data show CDR1 as MRHNA and CDR2 as SNTAGT. The CDR3 has 15 residues. CDR3 nucleotide sequence: TGTGCCAGCAGTGCCCAGCCGGGCGAGGGCTCTGAAGCTTTCTTT. Its protein is CASSAQPGEGSEAFF.

This clonotype was seen ten or more times. The gene calls are TRBV11-2 and TRBJ2-3, with 11 bases fitting TRBD2. Germline CDR1 SGHAT, CDR2 FQNNGV. The V segment lost 3 bases and the J segment 6 bases; nucleotides outside the gene matches: 8. The CDR3 has 16 amino acids. CDR3 in DNA: TGTGCCAGCAGCTTTGATCTAGCGGGAGGTAGTGATACGCAGTATTTT. It yields the protein CASSFDLAGGSDTQYF.

V and J are TRBV20-1 and TRBJ1-1; D not certain. Looked up from germline, CDR1 is DFQATT and CDR2 is SNEGSKA (reference sequence). This CDR3 comprises 12 residues. Trimming took 4 bases from V and 2 from J, leaving 8 bases between them. CDR3 protein: CSANRQNTEAFF. The CDR3 nucleotides read TGCAGTGCTAACCGACAAAACACTGAAGCTTTCTTT.

As to this clonotype: A read error may explain this, as a much larger clone is one base away. The rearrangement uses TRBV10-3 and TRBJ2-1; D is possibly TRBD2 (6 bases). Germline V gene sequence: CDR1 ENHRY, CDR2 SYGVKD. This CDR3 has 17 amino acids. V gave up 4 bases and J gave up 0 bases, with 16 bases separating them. CDR3 bases: TGTGCCATCAGTGGGGAACTAGCCGAAAGCTCCTACAATGAGCAGTTCTTC. Protein: CAISGELAESSYNEQFF.